The 9 T cell receptor beta chains in this list originate from one sample, sequenced in a study of regulatory T cells in long-lasting Graves disease. Time point denoted: newly diagnosed GD, antithyroid drugs for less than 3 months. The TCR library used RNA extracted from PBMCs. Arm-PCR of CDR3 regions and iRepertoire HTBI primers were the basis on which TCR beta libraries were built. TCRdb used MiXCR to reprocess the multiplex PCR reads, holding one entry per CDR3 protein. The data show around 450,000 distinct CDR3 sequences, 15% to 20% seen once. This sample also appeared in a second study, on T cells in Graves' hyperthyroidism and ophthalmopathy.

The specimen was peripheral blood mononuclear cells (PBMCs), collected at new diagnosis, from a patient treated with antithyroid drugs. Source of these receptors: a man aged 40-49 years with Graves disease.

The chain uses TRBV19 and TRBJ2-7; the D gene is possibly TRBD1 (6 bases). The germline gives CDR1 LNHDA, CDR2 SQIVND (reference sequence). This CDR3 has 13 residues. Between the trimmed V and J ends, which lost 7 bases and 2 bases, there was a span of 12 bases. The CDR3 here is CASTQTGTYEQYF. The CDR3 nucleotides are TGTGCCAGTACTCAGACAGGTACCTACGAGCAGTACTTC.

Only a few counts were recorded for this clonotype. V is TRBV24-1 and J is TRBJ2-2, with TRBD2 identical over 13 bases. The CDR3 is made up of 17 amino acids. The germline V gene encodes CDR1 KGHDR and CDR2 SFDVKD. J lost 7 bases, V lost 3 bases, and 7 bases had no gene match. The CDR3 DNA reads as TGTGCCACCAGTGATCACGGACTAGCGGGAGTTCACGGGGAGCTGTTTTTT. As protein: CATSDHGLAGVHGELFF.

This clonotype was observed many times. V is TRBV5-6 and J is TRBJ2-7, with D unclear. Germline V gene data show CDR1 as SGHDT and CDR2 as YYEEEE. CDR3 length equals 16 residues. V dropped 0 bases and J dropped 2 bases, with 15 bases sitting between them. The CDR3 sequence is CASSLGHFPPAYEQYF. The CDR3, as DNA: TGTGCCAGCAGCTTGGGCCACTTCCCGCCCGCCTACGAGCAGTACTTC.

This clonotype was seen at least ten times. CDR3 sequence (DNA): TGTGCCAGCAGCTTGGCGGGGGGCCTATCCAAAAACATTCAGTACTTC. Protein sequence: CASSLAGGLSKNIQYF. The chain links TRBV11-2 to TRBJ2-4; TRBD2 matches at 8 bases. This CDR3 has 16 residues. Germline V lookup: CDR1 SGHAT, CDR2 FQNNGV. V lost 3 bases and J lost 2; bases outside the gene matches: 6.

Remarks on this clonotype: This may arise from a read error, as a much more abundant clone is one base away. The V call is TRBV28, the J call TRBJ2-7; weak D call: TRBD2 (5 bases). V lost 7 bases to trimming and J lost 5 bases, with 9 bases between them. The CDR3 covers 11 residues. CDR1 and CDR2 from the germline V gene are MDHEN and SYDVKM. The DNA for the CDR3 is TGTGCCAGCATGGGAGACCACGAGCAGTACTTC. It translates to CASMGDHEQYF.

This clonotype occurred many times. The CDR3 spells CASSPGEYNEQFF. The CDR3 region has the DNA TGTGCCAGCTCGCCCGGGGAGTACAATGAGCAGTTCTTC. The chain employs TRBV2 and TRBJ2-1, with D possibly matching TRBD2 (5 bases). Germline CDR1 and CDR2: SNHLY and FYNNEI. The CDR3 is made up of 13 amino acids. V lost 8 bases and J 4 bases, leaving 12 bases between the germline ends.

This clonotype was recorded many times. This chain joins TRBV12-5 and TRBJ2-1, with D tentatively TRBD2 (5 bases). The V gene lost 5 bases and the J gene lost 11 bases, with 16 bases spanning the gap. The CDR3 runs 13 residues. The V gene's germline CDR1 is LGHNT and CDR2 FRNRAP. CDR3 region: CASGPSGWVKQFF. In nucleotides, the CDR3 is TGTGCTAGTGGTCCCTCGGGGTGGGTTAAGCAGTTCTTC.

This clonotype was counted only a few times. Relative to the germline gene, one junction end is altered; a read error may explain this. The CDR3 DNA reads as TGTGCCAACTCACGGGACAGGAACACTGAAGCTTTCTTT. It is translated as CANSRDRNTEAFF. The J gene is TRBJ1-1, the V gene TRBV18; 7 bases line up with TRBD1. The CDR3 is 13 amino acids. Per the germline V gene, CDR1 is KGHSH and CDR2 is LQKENI.

The chain couples TRBV29-1 to TRBJ2-7; TRBD2 agrees at 8 bases. The trim removed 2 bases at V and 2 bases at J, leaving 8 bases unmatched. The CDR3 runs 15 residues. CDR1 is SQVTM, CDR2 ANQGSEA, per germline. The CDR3 DNA is TGCAGCGTTGAACCCCTAGCGGGTGATACCTACGAGCAGTACTTC. This codes for CSVEPLAGDTYEQYF.